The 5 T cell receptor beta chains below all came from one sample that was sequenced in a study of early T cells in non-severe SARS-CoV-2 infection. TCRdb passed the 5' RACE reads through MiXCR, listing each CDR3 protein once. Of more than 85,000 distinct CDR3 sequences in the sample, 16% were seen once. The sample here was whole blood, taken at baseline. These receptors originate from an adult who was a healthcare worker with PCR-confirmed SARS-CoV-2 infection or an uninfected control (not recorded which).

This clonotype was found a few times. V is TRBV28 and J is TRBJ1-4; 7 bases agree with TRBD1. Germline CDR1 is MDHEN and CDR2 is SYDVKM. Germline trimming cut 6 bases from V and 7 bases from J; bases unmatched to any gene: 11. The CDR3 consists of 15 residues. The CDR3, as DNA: TGTGCCAGCAGCCTACCCCGGGACAGCATTGAAAAACTGTTTTTT. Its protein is CASSLPRDSIEKLFF.

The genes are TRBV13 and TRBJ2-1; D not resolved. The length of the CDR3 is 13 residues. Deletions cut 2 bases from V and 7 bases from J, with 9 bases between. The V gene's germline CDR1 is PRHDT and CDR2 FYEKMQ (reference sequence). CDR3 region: CASSLLFRNEQFF. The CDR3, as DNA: TGTGCCAGCAGCTTATTGTTTCGTAATGAGCAGTTCTTC. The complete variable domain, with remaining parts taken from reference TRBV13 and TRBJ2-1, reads AAGVIQSPRHLIKEKRETATLKCYPIPRHDTVYWYQQGPGQDPQFLISFYEKMQSDKGSIPDRFSAQQFSDYHSELNMSSLELGDSALYFCASSLLFRNEQFFGPGTRLTVL.

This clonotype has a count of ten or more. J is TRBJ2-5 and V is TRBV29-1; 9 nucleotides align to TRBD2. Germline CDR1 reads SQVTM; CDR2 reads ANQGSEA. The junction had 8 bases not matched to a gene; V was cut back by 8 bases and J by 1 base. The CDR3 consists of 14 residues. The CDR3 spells CSWVAGAGQETQYF. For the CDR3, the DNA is TGCAGCTGGGTAGCGGGAGCGGGCCAAGAGACCCAGTACTTC.

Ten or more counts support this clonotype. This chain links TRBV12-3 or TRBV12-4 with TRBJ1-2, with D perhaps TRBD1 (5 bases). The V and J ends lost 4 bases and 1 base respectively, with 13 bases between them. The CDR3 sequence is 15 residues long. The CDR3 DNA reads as TGTGCCAGCAGTTGGCGGGGAGACAGTAACTATGGCTACACCTTC. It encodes CASSWRGDSNYGYTF.

The DNA for the CDR3 is TGCGCCAGCAGCATTCCCTCGGGGCAGGCTAATGAAAAACTGTTTTTT. Its protein product is CASSIPSGQANEKLFF. This rearrangement joins TRBV5-1 to TRBJ1-4, with D perhaps matching TRBD1 (5 bases). Germline loops: CDR1 SGHRS, CDR2 YFSETQ. With 4 bases removed from V and 3 bases from J, the gap between germline ends came to 16 bases. The CDR3 consists of 16 residues.